This T cell receptor (beta chain) is from a study of blood T cell repertoires in COVID-19. The ends lost 6 bases at V and 5 bases at J; junction bases unmatched: 11. Germline values: CDR1 MNHEY, CDR2 SVGAGI. The CDR3 spans 15 residues. Per the study methods: Cell counts per sample came from amplifying reference gene primers. The repertoire was sequenced with immunoSEQ multiplex PCR; TCRdb's copy has only in-frame clones and lacks some. D and trimming come from the DNA, and the V and J calls and clone size come from that table. In the table there are around 50,000 clones, about 90% of which are singletons.

The sequenced sample consisted of peripheral blood. V gene TRBV6-5 combines with J gene TRBJ2-5; TRBD1 aligns across 8 bases. The clonotype originates from a human donor in a cohort sampled during active COVID-19. DNA for the CDR3: TGTGCCAGCAGACGGGACAGGACGATGGGGGAGACCCAGTACTTC. It specifies CASRRDRTMGETQYF.